One and the same sample provided the 7 T cell receptor beta chains below, sequenced in a study of blood T cell repertoires in COVID-19. Produced via immunoSEQ multiplex PCR; TCRdb's table is partial and in-frame only. The sample contains some 170,000 clones, around four fifths of which appear only once. Sequencing used peripheral blood. Receptor source: a man between 65 and 85 years old with acute or convalescent COVID-19.

The rearrangement links TRBV28 to TRBJ1-1, with 10 bases identical to TRBD1. CDR1 is MDHEN, CDR2 SYDVKM, per germline. The J segment lost 6 bases and the V segment lost 4 bases, leaving 14 bases of the junction unmatched. The CDR3 extends over 17 amino acids. The CDR3 coding sequence is TGTGCCAGCAGTTCCCCTAGATCGACAGGGGGCGGCGCTGAAGCTTTCTTT. It codes for CASSSPRSTGGGAEAFF.

J is TRBJ2-1 and V is TRBV11-3, with 11 positions matching TRBD2. V was clipped by 0 bases and J by 4 bases; unmatched bases: 2. This CDR3 spans 16 amino acids. Germline lookup yields CDR1 SGHNT and CDR2 YENEEA. The CDR3 protein is CASSLETSGVYNEQFF. The CDR3 DNA reads TGTGCCAGCAGCTTAGAGACTAGCGGGGTATACAATGAGCAGTTCTTC.

V is TRBV5-1 and J is TRBJ1-5, with a weak D call TRBD1 (6 bases). The CDR3 is 15 residues long. CDR1 is SGHRS and CDR2 is YFSETQ in the germline V gene. V gave up 4 bases and J gave up 3 bases, with 14 bases separating them. CDR3 amino acids: CASSPGGQTNQPQHF. The CDR3 DNA reads as TGCGCCAGCAGCCCCGGAGGACAGACCAATCAGCCCCAGCATTTT.

To note about this clone: Other nucleotide sequences in the sample specify the same CDR3. The chain recombines TRBV6-2 or TRBV6-3 with TRBJ1-5, with D unclear. V was clipped by 2 bases and J by 4 bases, with 3 bases between them. The CDR3 runs to 12 residues. Germline CDR1 is MNHEY and CDR2 is SVGEGT. CDR3 sequence: CASSYLNQPQHF. The CDR3 DNA follows: TGTGCCAGCAGTTACCTTAATCAGCCCCAGCATTTT.

This chain links TRBV5-1 with TRBJ2-1, with 7 bases aligning to TRBD1. The germline gives CDR1 SGHRS, CDR2 YFSETQ. After removal of 0 bases from V and 1 base from J, the junction contained 7 bases not matched to a gene. The CDR3 contains 17 residues. The CDR3 nucleotides read TGCGCCAGCAGCTTGGTCGCCAGGGGGATGTCCTACAATGAGCAGTTCTTC. It specifies CASSLVARGMSYNEQFF.

The chain couples TRBV3-1 (or the pseudogene TRBV3-2) to TRBJ2-3, with 7 bases lining up with TRBD2. V shed 1 base, J shed 2 bases, and the junction held 6 bases outside the gene matches. Germline values: CDR1 LGHDT, CDR2 YNNKEL (reference sequence). The length of the CDR3 is 16 residues. The DNA of the CDR3 is TGTGCCAGCAGCCAAGTAAGACGGGGGGACACAGATACGCAGTATTTT. This codes for CASSQVRRGDTDTQYF.

This rearrangement joins TRBV10-3 to TRBJ2-2, with 9 bases fitting TRBD1. Trimming took 4 bases from V and 1 from J; bases not matched to a gene: 13. CDR3 length: 19 amino acids. Germline V CDR1 and CDR2: ENHRY, SYGVKD. The CDR3 region is CAISVPGTGRIMNTGELFF. In DNA form, the CDR3 reads TGTGCCATCAGTGTACCCGGGACAGGGCGGATCATGAACACCGGGGAGCTGTTTTTT.